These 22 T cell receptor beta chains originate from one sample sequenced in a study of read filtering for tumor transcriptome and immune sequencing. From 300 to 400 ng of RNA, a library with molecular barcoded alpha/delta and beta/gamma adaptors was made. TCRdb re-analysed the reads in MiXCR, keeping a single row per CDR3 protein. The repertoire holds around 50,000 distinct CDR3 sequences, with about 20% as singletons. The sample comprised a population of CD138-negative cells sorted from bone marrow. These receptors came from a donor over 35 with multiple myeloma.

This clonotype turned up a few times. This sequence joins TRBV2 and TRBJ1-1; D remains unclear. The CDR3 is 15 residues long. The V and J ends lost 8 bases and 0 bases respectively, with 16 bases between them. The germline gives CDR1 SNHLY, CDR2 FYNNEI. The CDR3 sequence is CASQSRSHMNTEAFF. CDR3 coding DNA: TGTGCCAGCCAAAGTAGGAGCCACATGAACACTGAAGCTTTCTTT.

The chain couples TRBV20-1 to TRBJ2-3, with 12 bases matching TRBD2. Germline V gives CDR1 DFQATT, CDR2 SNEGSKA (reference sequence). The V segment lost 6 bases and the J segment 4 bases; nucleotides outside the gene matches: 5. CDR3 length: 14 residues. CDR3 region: CSAELAGGPDTQYF. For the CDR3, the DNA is TGCAGTGCCGAACTAGCGGGGGGTCCAGATACGCAGTATTTT.

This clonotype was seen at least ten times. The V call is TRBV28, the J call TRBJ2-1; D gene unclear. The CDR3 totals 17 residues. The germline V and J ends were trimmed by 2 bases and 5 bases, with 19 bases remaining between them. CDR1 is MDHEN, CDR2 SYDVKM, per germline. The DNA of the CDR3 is TGTGCCAGCAGTTTAATGATCGACCCTAAAGAGGACAATGAGCAGTTCTTC. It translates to CASSLMIDPKEDNEQFF.

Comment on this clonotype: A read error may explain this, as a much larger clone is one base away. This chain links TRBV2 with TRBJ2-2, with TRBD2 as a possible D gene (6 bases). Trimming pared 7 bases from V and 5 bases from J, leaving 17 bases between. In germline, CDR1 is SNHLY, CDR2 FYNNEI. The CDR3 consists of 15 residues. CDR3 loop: CASMPPGLGTGELFF. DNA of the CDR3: TGTGCCAGCATGCCGCCGGGACTGGGAACCGGGGAGCTGTTTTTT.

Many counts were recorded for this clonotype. DNA of the CDR3: TGTGCCAGCGGTCGACGCGGAGGGGAGACCCAGTACTTC. Translating gives CASGRRGGETQYF. This chain joins TRBV5-5 and TRBJ2-5, with a weak D call TRBD2 (6 bases). The germline V and J ends were trimmed by 7 bases and 5 bases, with 15 bases remaining between them. The CDR3 has 13 amino acids. Germline V gene sequence: CDR1 SGHKS, CDR2 YYEKEE (reference sequence).

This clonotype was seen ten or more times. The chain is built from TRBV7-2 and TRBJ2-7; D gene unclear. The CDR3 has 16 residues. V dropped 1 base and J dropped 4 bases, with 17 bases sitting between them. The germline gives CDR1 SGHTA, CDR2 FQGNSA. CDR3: CASSLVRAEGPYEQYF. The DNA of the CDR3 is TGTGCCAGCAGCTTAGTAAGGGCAGAAGGACCTTACGAGCAGTACTTC.

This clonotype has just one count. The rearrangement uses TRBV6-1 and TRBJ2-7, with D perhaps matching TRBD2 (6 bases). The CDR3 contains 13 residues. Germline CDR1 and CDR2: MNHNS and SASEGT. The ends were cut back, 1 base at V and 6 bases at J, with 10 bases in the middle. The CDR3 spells CASSEVGGSEQYF. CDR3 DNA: TGTGCCAGCAGTGAAGTGGGGGGTAGCGAGCAGTACTTC.

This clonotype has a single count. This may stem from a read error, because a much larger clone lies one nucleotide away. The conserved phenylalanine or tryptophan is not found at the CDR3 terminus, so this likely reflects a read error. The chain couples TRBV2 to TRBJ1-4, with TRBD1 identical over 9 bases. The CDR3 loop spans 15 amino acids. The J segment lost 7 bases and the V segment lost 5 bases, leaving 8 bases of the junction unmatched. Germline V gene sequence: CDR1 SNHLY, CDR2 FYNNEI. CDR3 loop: CASSFGQGRAEKLFL. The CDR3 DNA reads TGTGCCAGCAGTTTCGGACAGGGGAGAGCTGAAAAACTGTTTCTT.

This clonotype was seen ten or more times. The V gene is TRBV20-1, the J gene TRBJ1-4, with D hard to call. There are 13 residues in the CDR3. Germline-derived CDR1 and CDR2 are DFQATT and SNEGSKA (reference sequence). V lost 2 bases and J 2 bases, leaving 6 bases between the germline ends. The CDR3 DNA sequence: TGCAGTGCTAGATGGCAGACTAATGAAAAACTGTTTTTT. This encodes CSARWQTNEKLFF.

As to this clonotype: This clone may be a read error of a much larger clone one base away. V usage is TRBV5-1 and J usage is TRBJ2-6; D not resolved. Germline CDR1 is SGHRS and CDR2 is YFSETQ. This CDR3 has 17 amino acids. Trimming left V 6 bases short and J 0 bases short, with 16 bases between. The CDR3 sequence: CASTSPVSPSGANVLTF. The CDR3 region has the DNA TGCGCCAGCACGTCCCCTGTAAGCCCCTCTGGGGCCAACGTCCTGACTTTC.

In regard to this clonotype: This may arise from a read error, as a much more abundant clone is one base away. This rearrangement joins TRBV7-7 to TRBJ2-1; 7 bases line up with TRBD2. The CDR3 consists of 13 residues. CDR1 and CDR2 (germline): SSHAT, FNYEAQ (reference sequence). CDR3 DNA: TGTGCTGGCAGCTTAGAACCGGGAGGTGAGCAGTTCTTC. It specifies CAGSLEPGGEQFF.

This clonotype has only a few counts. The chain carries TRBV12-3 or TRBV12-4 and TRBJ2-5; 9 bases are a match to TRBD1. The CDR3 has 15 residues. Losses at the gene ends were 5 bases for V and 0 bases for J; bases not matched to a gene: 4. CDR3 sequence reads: CASSTGTGNQETQYF. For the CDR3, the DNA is TGTGCCAGCAGTACCGGGACAGGGAACCAAGAGACCCAGTACTTC.

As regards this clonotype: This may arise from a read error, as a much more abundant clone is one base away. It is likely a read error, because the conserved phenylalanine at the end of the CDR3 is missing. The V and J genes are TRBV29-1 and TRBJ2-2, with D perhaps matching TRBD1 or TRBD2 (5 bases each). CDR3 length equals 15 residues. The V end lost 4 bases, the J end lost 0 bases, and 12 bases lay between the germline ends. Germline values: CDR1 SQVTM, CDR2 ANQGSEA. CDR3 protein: CSVARGPTNTGELFS. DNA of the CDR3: TGCAGCGTTGCTCGGGGACCCACGAACACCGGGGAGCTGTTTTCT.

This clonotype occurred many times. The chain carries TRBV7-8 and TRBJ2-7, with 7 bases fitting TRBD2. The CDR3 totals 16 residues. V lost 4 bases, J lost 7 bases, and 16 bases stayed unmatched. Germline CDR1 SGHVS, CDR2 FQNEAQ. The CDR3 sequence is CASSSLGRETLGEQYF. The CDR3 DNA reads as TGTGCCAGCAGCTCTCTGGGGCGGGAGACCCTCGGGGAGCAGTACTTC.

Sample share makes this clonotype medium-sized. CDR3 coding DNA: TGTGCCAGCAGCCCTCCGGGAGGGAACACCGGGGAGCTGTTTTTT. Its protein is CASSPPGGNTGELFF. The chain couples TRBV6-2 or TRBV6-3 to TRBJ2-2; 7 bases map to TRBD2. This CDR3 has 15 residues. V gave up 6 bases and J gave up 1 base; unmatched junction bases: 5. Germline V lookup: CDR1 MNHEY, CDR2 SVGEGT.

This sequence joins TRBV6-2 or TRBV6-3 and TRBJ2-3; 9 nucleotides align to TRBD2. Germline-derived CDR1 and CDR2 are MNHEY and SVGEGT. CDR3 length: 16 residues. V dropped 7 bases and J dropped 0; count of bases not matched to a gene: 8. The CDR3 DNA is TGTGCCAGCACCCCTCGGACTAGCGTCAGCACAGATACGCAGTATTTT. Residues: CASTPRTSVSTDTQYF.

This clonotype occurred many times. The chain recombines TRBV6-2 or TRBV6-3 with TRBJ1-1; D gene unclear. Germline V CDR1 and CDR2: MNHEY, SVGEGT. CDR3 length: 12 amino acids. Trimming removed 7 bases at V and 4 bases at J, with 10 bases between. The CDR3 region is CASTQGVTEAFF. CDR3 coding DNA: TGTGCCAGCACCCAAGGAGTCACTGAAGCTTTCTTT.

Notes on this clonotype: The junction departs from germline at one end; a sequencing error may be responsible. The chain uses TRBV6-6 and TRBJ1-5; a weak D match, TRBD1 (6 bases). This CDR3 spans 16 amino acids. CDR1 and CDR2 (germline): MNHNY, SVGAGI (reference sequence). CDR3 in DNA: TGTGCCAGCAGTTACTCGGGAGGGGGAGGCGATCAGCCGCAGCATTTT. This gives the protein CASSYSGGGGDQPQHF.

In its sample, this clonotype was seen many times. CDR3 residues: CASSYDGPPLNTEAFF. Written as DNA, the CDR3 is TGTGCCAGCAGTTATGATGGACCCCCGCTCAACACTGAAGCTTTCTTT. The chain recombines TRBV6-5 with TRBJ1-1, with unresolved D. Germline CDR1 is MNHEY and CDR2 is SVGAGI. V was shortened by 3 bases and J by 2 bases, with 16 bases between the two germline ends. The CDR3 contains 16 residues.

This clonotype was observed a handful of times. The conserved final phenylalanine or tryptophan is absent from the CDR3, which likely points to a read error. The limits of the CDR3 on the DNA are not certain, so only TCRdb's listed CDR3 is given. The CDR3 spells CASIGGETSHSI. The chain uses TRBV6-6 and TRBJ2-1; the table's D call TRBD1 went unverified against the DNA. The length of the CDR3 is 12 amino acids, counting both ends. Germline V lookup: CDR1 MNHNY, CDR2 SVGAGI (reference sequence).

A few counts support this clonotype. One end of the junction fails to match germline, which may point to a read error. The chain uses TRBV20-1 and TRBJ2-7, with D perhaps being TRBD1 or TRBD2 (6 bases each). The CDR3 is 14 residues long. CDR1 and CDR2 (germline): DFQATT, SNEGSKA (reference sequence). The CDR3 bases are TGCTGTGCTAGGGGGAGGCTAGGGTCCTACGAGCAGTACTTC. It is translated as CCARGRLGSYEQYF.

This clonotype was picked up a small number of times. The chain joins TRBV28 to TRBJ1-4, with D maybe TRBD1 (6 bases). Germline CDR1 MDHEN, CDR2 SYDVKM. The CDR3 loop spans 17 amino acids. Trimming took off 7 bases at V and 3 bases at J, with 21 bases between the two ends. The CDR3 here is CASKRGGLELSNEKLFF. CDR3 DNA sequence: TGTGCCAGCAAACGAGGGGGTTTAGAGCTGTCTAATGAAAAACTGTTTTTT.